Listed below are T cell receptor beta chains from one sample, sequenced in a study of T cells in Graves' hyperthyroidism and ophthalmopathy. Using its own MiXCR run on the multiplex PCR reads, TCRdb lists one record per CDR3 protein. Of 750,000 to 900,000 distinct CDR3 sequences detected, 35% to 45% appear once; the ten largest clones hold approximately 8.7%. Sequenced sample: blood. Receptors were obtained from a man aged 18-30 years with Graves' hyperthyroidism. CDR3s include the opening cysteine and the closing phenylalanine or tryptophan. A D gene is named only where the DNA matches it firmly. Clone size is shown for a subset of rows, as once, few, many or a class of expanded clone.

D gene | clone size | J gene | V gene | CDR3 length | CDR3 DNA | CDR3 protein
. | . | TRBJ1-5 | TRBV24-1 | 14 | TGTGCCACCAGTGATCCAACAGTTGGCAGTGCCCAGCATTTT | CATSDPTVGSAQHF
TRBD1 | . | TRBJ1-6 | TRBV25-1 | 13 | TGTGCCAGCAGCGACAGGGGGTATTCACCCCTCCACTTT | CASSDRGYSPLHF
. | many | TRBJ1-3 | TRBV10-3 | 18 | TGTGCCATCAGTGAGTCGATAGGGCAGTCCAACTCTGGAAACACCATATATTTT | CAISESIGQSNSGNTIYF
. | few | TRBJ2-5 | TRBV19 | 13 | TGTGCCAGTAGTAAAAGCGTGCGAGAGACCCAGTACTTC | CASSKSVRETQYF
. | few | TRBJ2-7 | TRBV7-8 | 15 | TGTGCCAGCAGCTTAGGCCGAGGGGTTGCCTACGAGCAGTACTTC | CASSLGRGVAYEQYF
TRBD2 | many | TRBJ2-5 | TRBV10-3 | 15 | TGTGCCATCAGTCCGGGACTAGCGGGAGACGAGACCCAGTACTTC | CAISPGLAGDETQYF
. | few | TRBJ2-7 | TRBV7-8 | 12 | TGTGCCAGCAGCTTAGGTCCCACCGAGCAGTACTTC | CASSLGPTEQYF
. | few | TRBJ1-1 | TRBV19 | 13 | TGTGCCAGTAAGGCGGGCGGTTTGACTGAAGCTTTCTTT | CASKAGGLTEAFF
. | many | TRBJ1-1 | TRBV11-1 | 15 | TGTGCCAGCAGCTTAGCGGCTAGGACGAACACTGAAGCTTTCTTT | CASSLAARTNTEAFF
. | many | TRBJ1-1 | TRBV15 | 12 | TGTGCCACCAGCAGAGCGGGAACTGAAGCTTTCTTT | CATSRAGTEAFF
. | few | TRBJ2-2 | TRBV3-1 | 15 | TGTGCCAGCAGCCATGGACTCGTGAACACCGGGGAGCTGTTTTTT | CASSHGLVNTGELFF
TRBD1 | few | TRBJ2-2 | TRBV6-5 | 13 | TGTGCCAGCAGGGAGACAGGGTTGGGGGAGCTGTTTTTT | CASRETGLGELFF
TRBD1 | many | TRBJ2-2 | TRBV10-3 | 16 | TGTGCCATCAGTGAGTCCGACAGGGCGAGCACCGGGGAGCTGTTTTTT | CAISESDRASTGELFF
. | . | TRBJ2-5 | TRBV7-9 | 15 | TGTGCCAGCAGCTCCAGGGAACCCCCGGTGGAGACCCAGTACTTC | CASSSREPPVETQYF
TRBD1 | . | TRBJ1-6 | TRBV29-1 | 14 | TGCAGCGTCCGGGACAGGGGGCGCGGTTCACCCCTCCACTTT | CSVRDRGRGSPLHF
. | . | TRBJ1-2 | TRBV20-1 | 13 | TGCAGTGCCCCCGATAGGGGGACGGAAGGCTACACCTTC | CSAPDRGTEGYTF
TRBD1 | . | TRBJ1-1 | TRBV5-1 | 12 | TGCGCCAGCAAGGAACAGGGGGCTTTGGCTTTCTTT | CASKEQGALAFF
. | many | TRBJ2-5 | TRBV7-2 | 14 | TGTGCCAGCAACGTAATCGGGGTAGCAGAGACCCAGTACTTC | CASNVIGVAETQYF
. | few | TRBJ1-4 | TRBV2 | 13 | TGTGCCAGCAGTGTAGGGTCTGGGGAAAAACTGTTTTTT | CASSVGSGEKLFF
TRBD2 | many | TRBJ2-7 | TRBV25-1 | 22 | TGTGCCAGCAGTGAATATAGCCAATTCAACGGGGAGCGGGAGATAGTCCCCTACGAGCAGTACTTC | CASSEYSQFNGEREIVPYEQYF
. | few | TRBJ2-7 | TRBV6-1 | 14 | TGTGCCAGCAATTTCGACGGAAACCCTTACGAGCAGTACTTC | CASNFDGNPYEQYF
. | . | TRBJ2-2 | TRBV19 | 13 | TGTGCCAGTAGTATTAGGCAGGGCAGGGAGCTGTTTTTT | CASSIRQGRELFF
. | . | TRBJ2-7 | TRBV7-2 | 15 | TGTGCCAACAGCTTAGAAGGGGTAATTAACTACGAGCAGTACTTC | CANSLEGVINYEQYF
TRBD2 | . | TRBJ2-5 | TRBV20-1 | 16 | TGCAGTGCTAGAGATAACCCCGGGACTACCCAAGAGACCCAGTACTTC | CSARDNPGTTQETQYF
. | many | TRBJ2-7 | TRBV20-1 | 14 | TGCAGTGCAGGGGGCAGACTAGCGTACGACGAGCAGTACTTC | CSAGGRLAYDEQYF
TRBD1 | many | TRBJ2-7 | TRBV7-2 | 15 | TGTGCCAGCAGCTCAGAGGGGACAGGGGACTACGAGCAGTACTTC | CASSSEGTGDYEQYF
. | few | TRBJ1-2 | TRBV19 | 11 | TGTGCCAGTACCGAAGGCTATGGCTACACCTTC | CASTEGYGYTF